Included here is one TCR beta chain sequence, with context. The CDR3 is 15 amino acids. The V end was cut by 2 bases, the J end by 0 bases, with 7 bases between. Per the original data handling: Amplifying reference gene primers gave estimates of nucleated cell counts. Using immunoSEQ multiplex PCR, the repertoire was profiled, and TCRdb retains in-frame clones only, with some absent. That table is the source of V, J and clone size, and D and trimming were worked out from the DNA. The data contain 200,000 to 300,000 clones, approximately 86% of them singletons. This sample was taken from a study of blood T cell repertoires in COVID-19. Study-wide background: COVID-19 samples from acute and convalescent phases originated in the United States, Italy and Spain. In each case, the material was cDNA or gDNA derived from T cells, B-cell-depleted T cells, or PBMCs.

Material for sequencing was peripheral blood. The rearrangement uses TRBV23-1 and TRBJ1-4, with D maybe TRBD1 (6 bases). TRBV23-1 carries the ORF label, with uncertain function. The sequence was obtained from a man aged 30 to 45 with active or convalescent COVID-19. The CDR3 loop is CASSQKGATNEKLFF. CDR3 nucleotide sequence: TGCGCCAGCAGTCAAAAGGGGGCAACTAATGAAAAACTGTTTTTT.